This T cell receptor beta chain was obtained from a study of T cells after yellow fever vaccination. Study results and limitations: After the booster, about 95% of CD4 and 75% to 90% of CD8 primary-response clones were re-detected.

Only a few counts were recorded for this clonotype. Its target is not known. Using its own MiXCR run on the 5' RACE reads, TCRdb lists one record per CDR3 protein. Among some 560,000 distinct CDR3 sequences listed, about a sixth were seen once. V lost 6 bases to trimming and J lost 4 bases, with 20 bases between them. Germline V gene sequence: CDR1 SQVTM, CDR2 ANQGSEA. This CDR3 region has 15 residues. The TCR originated in a man aged 18 to 30 who received the YFV17D yellow fever vaccine. This chain uses TRBV29-1 with TRBJ2-3; tentatively, D is TRBD1 (6 bases). The source material was PBMCs, sampled about 5 days after the first yellow fever vaccination. The CDR3 DNA reads as TGCAGCGTCTACGACAGGAGCGCACCTTCAGATACGCAGTATTTT. Encoded protein: CSVYDRSAPSDTQYF.